The clone carrying this T cell receptor (beta chain) was detected only a few times. Its antigen is unknown. The data originate from a study of cytomegalovirus exposure and HLA in healthy donors. On the study more broadly: HLA-typed donors contributed 80 million to 85 million unique TCRs, which were held in an early data release.

V lost 7 bases, J lost 6 bases, and 29 bases lay in between. Looked up from germline, CDR1 is SGHDT and CDR2 is YYEEEE. The CDR3 is made up of 18 amino acids. General observations from the study: In terms of immune exposure information, only CMV serostatus was available.

PCR amplification relied on 60 Vbeta primers (plus 13 Jbeta primers). Clones were sequenced by immunoSEQ multiplex PCR, and TCRdb holds only the in-frame ones, with some missing. The repertoire holds under 200,000 clones, with 65% to 85% as singletons. Sequencing was performed on PBMCs. This chain links TRBV5-6 with TRBJ2-1, with D maybe TRBD2 (6 bases). The origin of this receptor is a man aged 55 to 70 in good health and CMV-seronegative. The DNA for the CDR3 is TGTGCCAGCGACTCTCGCAGAAATCTCGGGATCGGGAGCAATGAGCAGTTCTTC. Its protein product is CASDSRRNLGIGSNEQFF.